The 28 T cell receptor beta chains below all came from one sample that was sequenced in a study of blood T cell repertoires in COVID-19. The method was immunoSEQ multiplex PCR; TCRdb's version includes in-frame clones alone and lacks a portion of them. The table records 100,000 to 110,000 clones, roughly 87% of them present only once. What was sequenced was peripheral blood. These receptors all come from a man under 40 in a cohort sampled during active COVID-19.

This rearrangement joins TRBV4-1 to TRBJ1-2; 12 nucleotides agree with TRBD1. The germline V gene has CDR1 MGHRA and CDR2 YSYEKL. This CDR3 comprises 18 residues. With V trimmed by 0 bases and J by 6 bases, 11 bases remained unmatched. The CDR3 here is CASSQDRLGQGAKDGYTF. The CDR3 coding sequence is TGCGCCAGCAGCCAAGACCGGCTGGGACAGGGGGCGAAGGATGGCTACACCTTC.

The chain links TRBV7-9 to TRBJ2-2, with D possibly matching TRBD1 (6 bases). The CDR3 runs to 15 residues. V lost 1 base and J lost 5, with 11 bases in between. Germline loops: CDR1 SEHNR, CDR2 FQNEAQ (reference sequence). In DNA form, the CDR3 reads TGTGCCAGCAGCTTAGTCACAGGGAAGACCGGGGAGCTGTTTTTT. It is translated as CASSLVTGKTGELFF. The full variable domain, in which reference TRBV7-9 and TRBJ2-2 provide the parts outside the CDR3, is DTGVSQNPRHKITKRGQNVTFRCDPISEHNRLYWYRQTLGQGPEFLTYFQNEAQLEKSRLLSDRFSAERPKGSFSTLEIQRTEQGDSAMYLCASSLVTGKTGELFFGEGSRLTVL.

V usage is TRBV6-6 and J usage is TRBJ1-3, with 9 positions matching TRBD1. Trimming took 5 bases from V and 8 from J; bases not matched to a gene: 4. This CDR3 contains 13 residues. The V gene's germline CDR1 is MNHNY and CDR2 SVGAGI (reference sequence). The CDR3 DNA is TGTGCCAGCAGTAAAACAGGGGGCTACACCATATATTTT. Amino acid sequence: CASSKTGGYTIYF.

The V gene is TRBV4-3, the J gene TRBJ1-1, with TRBD1 matching over 10 bases. Trimming at V came to 0 bases and at J to 5 bases, leaving 9 bases not matched to a gene. CDR1 LGHNA and CDR2 YSLEER come from the germline V gene. This CDR3 spans 17 amino acids. CDR3: CASSQDPTGTGVTEAFF. For the CDR3, the DNA is TGCGCCAGCAGCCAAGACCCCACCGGGACAGGGGTGACTGAAGCTTTCTTT.

This chain connects TRBV19 to TRBJ2-3; 14 nucleotides align to TRBD2. Germline V gene data show CDR1 as LNHDA and CDR2 as SQIVND (reference sequence). The CDR3 spans 18 residues. V dropped 5 bases and J dropped 3; count of bases not matched to a gene: 10. For the CDR3, the DNA is TGTGCCAGTAGTTTACGACTAGCGGGGGGGCCAGGGACAGATACGCAGTATTTT. The encoded protein is CASSLRLAGGPGTDTQYF.

This clone appeared once. Other DNA sequences in this specimen translate into the identical CDR3. The chain carries TRBV2 and TRBJ2-5; 7 bases fit TRBD1. V trimming: 5 bases; J trimming: 0 bases; junction bases outside the gene matches: 3. Germline V gene lookup returns CDR1 SNHLY and CDR2 FYNNEI. The CDR3 totals 14 residues. The CDR3 spells CASSRTGDQETQYF. The CDR3 DNA sequence: TGTGCCAGCAGTAGGACAGGCGACCAAGAGACCCAGTACTTC.

CDR3 DNA sequence: TGTGCCAGCAGTCTAGGACTAAGCTACGGCTACACCTTC. This sequence encodes CASSLGLSYGYTF. The rearrangement links TRBV13 to TRBJ1-2, with no clear D. Trimming cost V 6 bases and J 8 bases, with 16 bases left between them. This CDR3 is built from 13 residues. CDR1 PRHDT and CDR2 FYEKMQ come from the germline V gene (reference sequence).

The rearrangement links TRBV30 to TRBJ2-5, with 14 bases matching TRBD2. Per germline, CDR1 GTSNPN and CDR2 SVGIG (reference sequence). This CDR3 spans 12 amino acids. J was trimmed by 7 bases and V by 5 bases; bases with no gene match: 0. CDR3 nucleotides: TGTGCCTGGGGACTAGCGGGGGGGACCCAGTACTTC. This sequence encodes CAWGLAGGTQYF.

The chain combines TRBV9 with TRBJ2-7; TRBD1 aligns across 10 bases. Germline V gene data show CDR1 as SGDLS and CDR2 as YYNGEE. V shed 3 bases, J shed 4 bases, and the junction held 4 bases outside the gene matches. The CDR3 runs 14 residues. The chain's CDR3 is CASSAGQGGYEQYF. The CDR3 coding sequence is TGTGCCAGCAGCGCAGGACAGGGGGGTTACGAGCAGTACTTC.

Written as DNA, the CDR3 is TGTGCCAGCAGCCCGAACTCCGGACAGACGAGGGGTGAAAAACTGTTTTTT. It specifies CASSPNSGQTRGEKLFF. V usage is TRBV4-2 and J usage is TRBJ1-4, with D possibly TRBD1 on 6 matching bases. Per germline, CDR1 LGHNA and CDR2 YNFKEQ. CDR3 length: 17 residues. With 4 bases removed from V and 7 bases from J, the gap between germline ends came to 22 bases.

This clone was detected once. The genes are TRBV28 and TRBJ2-1; the match to TRBD1 covers 10 bases. Unmatched junction bases numbered 10, after V lost 4 bases and J lost 7 bases. The CDR3 has 16 amino acids. Germline values: CDR1 MDHEN, CDR2 SYDVKM. CDR3 amino acids: CASSWGSGQGENEQFF. CDR3 coding DNA: TGTGCCAGCAGTTGGGGCTCCGGACAGGGGGAGAATGAGCAGTTCTTC.

The chain employs TRBV28 and TRBJ2-1; 8 bases match TRBD2. Losses at the gene ends were 8 bases for V and 6 bases for J; bases not matched to a gene: 21. Germline V CDR1 and CDR2: MDHEN, SYDVKM. This CDR3 spans 18 amino acids. CDR3 region: CASQSSGLLGIGPNEQFF. CDR3 nucleotides: TGTGCCAGCCAGTCTAGCGGGTTGCTCGGGATTGGGCCCAATGAGCAGTTCTTC.

This clone was counted only a few times. The rearrangement links TRBV7-9 to TRBJ1-6; D is unresolved. Trimming took 1 base from V and 7 from J, leaving 8 bases between them. The CDR3 consists of 14 residues. Germline V gene data show CDR1 as SEHNR and CDR2 as FQNEAQ (reference sequence). Here the CDR3 DNA reads TGTGCCAGCAGCTTAGAGGAAGCGAATTCACCCCTCCACTTT. Amino acid sequence: CASSLEEANSPLHF.

The chain couples TRBV9 to TRBJ2-2, with D possibly being TRBD2 (6 bases). This CDR3 has 15 residues. Trimming stripped 4 bases from V and 6 bases from J, with 16 bases between. Germline CDR1 is SGDLS and CDR2 is YYNGEE. The CDR3 loop is CASSPPSTGAGELFF. CDR3 nucleotides: TGTGCCAGCAGCCCCCCCTCGACGGGGGCCGGGGAGCTGTTTTTT.

V is TRBV7-6 and J is TRBJ2-3; 7 bases fit TRBD2. J gave up 3 bases and V 7 bases, and 10 bases lay outside the gene matches. CDR1 SGHVS and CDR2 FNYEAQ come from the germline V gene. The CDR3 sequence is 15 residues long. The CDR3 spells CASNPSGGSTDTQYF. Here the CDR3 DNA reads TGTGCCAGCAATCCCTCAGGCGGGAGTACAGATACGCAGTATTTT.

The chain uses TRBV28 and TRBJ2-7, with 7 bases that match TRBD1. Germline loops: CDR1 MDHEN, CDR2 SYDVKM. CDR3 length: 14 residues. Germline trimming cut 1 base from V and 8 bases from J; bases unmatched to any gene: 8. CDR3 protein: CASSLFGTEAQQYF. CDR3 in DNA: TGTGCCAGCAGTTTATTTGGGACAGAAGCCCAGCAGTACTTC.

CDR3 in amino acids: CASSLVGITPLHF. In nucleotides, the CDR3 is TGTGCCAGCAGCTTAGTCGGTATTACGCCCCTCCACTTT. V and J are TRBV7-9 and TRBJ1-6; no definite D call. This CDR3 region has 13 residues. CDR1 and CDR2 from the germline V gene are SEHNR and FQNEAQ (reference sequence). V was pared by 1 base and J by 13 bases, with 11 bases between.

This chain connects TRBV19 to TRBJ2-7; weak D call: TRBD1 (5 bases). The length of the CDR3 is 13 residues. Germline V gene sequence: CDR1 LNHDA, CDR2 SQIVND (reference sequence). Trimming removed 3 bases at V and 3 bases at J, with 9 bases between. CDR3 amino acids: CASSMGPSYEQYF. The CDR3 DNA sequence: TGTGCCAGTAGTATGGGGCCCAGCTACGAGCAGTACTTC.

The rearrangement joins TRBV18 to TRBJ1-3; tentatively, D is TRBD1 (6 bases). Germline V lookup: CDR1 KGHSH, CDR2 LQKENI. The germline V and J ends were trimmed by 3 bases and 0 bases, with 15 bases remaining between them. CDR3 length equals 17 residues. The CDR3 nucleotides read TGTGCCAGCTCACCTCAGCAGGGGCATAGCTCTGGAAACACCATATATTTT. This gives the protein CASSPQQGHSSGNTIYF.

The rearrangement uses TRBV19 and TRBJ1-5; D is possibly TRBD1 (5 bases). The CDR3 runs 14 residues. Germline CDR1 and CDR2: LNHDA and SQIVND (reference sequence). Trimming shortened V by 10 bases and J by 4 bases, and 17 bases separated the two germline ends. The CDR3: CATMGLGTNQPQHF. In DNA, the CDR3 is TGTGCCACGATGGGGCTTGGGACTAATCAGCCCCAGCATTTT.

This rearrangement joins TRBV6-5 to TRBJ1-6; the D gene is possibly TRBD1 (5 bases). The V end lost 2 bases, the J end lost 8 bases, and 13 bases lay between the germline ends. The CDR3 has 15 residues. CDR1 is MNHEY and CDR2 is SVGAGI in the germline V gene. CDR3 nucleotide sequence: TGTGCCAGCAGTTACGGGGGGATCGGGGATTCACCCCTCCACTTT. It specifies CASSYGGIGDSPLHF.

The chain uses TRBV7-9 and TRBJ2-1; TRBD2 matches 8 bases. Germline lookup yields CDR1 SEHNR and CDR2 FQNEAQ (reference sequence). The CDR3 is 15 amino acids. After removal of 5 bases from V and 5 bases from J, the junction contained 8 bases not matched to a gene. CDR3 sequence reads: CASSLDAGGHNEQFF. DNA for the CDR3: TGTGCCAGCAGCCTCGATGCGGGGGGACACAATGAGCAGTTCTTC.

The V gene is TRBV6-5, the J gene TRBJ1-6, with 7 bases fitting TRBD1. The J segment lost 9 bases and the V segment lost 6 bases, leaving 8 bases of the junction unmatched. The germline CDR1 and CDR2 sequences are MNHEY and SVGAGI. The CDR3 contains 14 residues. For the CDR3, the DNA is TGTGCCAGCAGGACCGACAGGGAGTCTTCACCCCTCCACTTT. Protein product: CASRTDRESSPLHF.

This clone is a singleton in its sample. This chain connects TRBV7-9 to TRBJ2-7; D perhaps matches TRBD2 (6 bases). Germline CDR1 is SEHNR and CDR2 is FQNEAQ (reference sequence). Trimming removed 3 bases at V and 3 bases at J, with 18 bases between. CDR3 size: 16 residues. As DNA, the CDR3 is TGTGCCAGCAGCTTGGATCCGGGGGTAAGCGTCTACGAGCAGTACTTC. Its protein is CASSLDPGVSVYEQYF.

The chain uses TRBV18 and TRBJ2-5; 9 nucleotides agree with TRBD2. The CDR3 covers 14 residues. Germline trimming cut 3 bases from V and 3 bases from J; bases unmatched to any gene: 2. CDR1 and CDR2 (germline): KGHSH, LQKENI. The CDR3 sequence is CASSPPSGEETQYF. The CDR3 bases are TGTGCCAGCTCACCCCCTAGCGGGGAAGAGACCCAGTACTTC.

J is TRBJ2-3 and V is TRBV7-9; 7 nucleotides match TRBD2. Germline trimming cut 7 bases from V and 2 bases from J; bases unmatched to any gene: 15. In germline, CDR1 is SEHNR, CDR2 FQNEAQ (reference sequence). CDR3 size: 17 residues. DNA of the CDR3: TGTGCCAGCAACCGCTTCATCCAGCGGGGAAACACAGATACGCAGTATTTT. Translation gives CASNRFIQRGNTDTQYF.

J is TRBJ1-5 and V is TRBV5-6, with D perhaps TRBD1 (5 bases). This CDR3 has 18 amino acids. The V end lost 3 bases, the J end lost 4 bases, and 23 bases lay between the germline ends. Germline V CDR1 and CDR2: SGHDT, YYEEEE. CDR3 residues: CASSYTGDARRINQPQHF. The CDR3 DNA sequence: TGTGCCAGCAGCTACACGGGGGACGCCAGACGGATAAATCAGCCCCAGCATTTT.

The CDR3, as DNA: TGTGCCAGCAGCCCGACAGGGGCTGGAAACACCATATATTTT. This gives the protein CASSPTGAGNTIYF. V and J are TRBV9 and TRBJ1-3; 8 bases map to TRBD1. The germline V gene has CDR1 SGDLS and CDR2 YYNGEE. The CDR3 consists of 14 residues. The V and J ends lost 4 bases and 2 bases, in that order; junction bases with no gene match: 2.